This entry lists 15 T cell receptor beta chains sequenced from one sample in a study of cytomegalovirus exposure and HLA in healthy donors. Method: immunoSEQ multiplex PCR; TCRdb's copy keeps in-frame clones and lacks some. Here the sample spans over 70,000 clones, about 93% being singletons. The specimen sequenced was PBMCs. The receptors were sampled from a woman aged 18-29 years in good health and CMV-seronegative.

The chain combines TRBV7-6 with TRBJ1-2; weak D call: TRBD1 (5 bases). Trimming took off 5 bases at V and 5 bases at J, with 12 bases between the two ends. Germline values: CDR1 SGHVS, CDR2 FNYEAQ. The CDR3 runs to 13 residues. CDR3 loop: CASSRGGLYGYTF. The CDR3 DNA sequence: TGTGCCAGCAGCCGGGGGGGTCTTTATGGCTACACCTTC.

The V call is TRBV7-3, the J call TRBJ2-2, with D perhaps matching TRBD1 (5 bases). The V gene's germline CDR1 is SGHTA and CDR2 FQGTGA. The CDR3 is 15 residues long. Trimming stripped 5 bases from V and 5 bases from J, with 15 bases between. CDR3 sequence: CASSPSAGRTGELFF. The DNA of the CDR3 is TGTGCCAGCAGCCCAAGCGCAGGGCGGACCGGGGAGCTGTTTTTT. The full variable domain, with the rest looked up from reference TRBV7-3 and TRBJ2-2, is GAGVSQTPSNKVTEKGKYVELRCDPISGHTALYWYRQSLGQGPEFLIYFQGTGAADDSGLPNDRFFAVRPEGSVSTLKIQRTERGDSAVYLCASSPSAGRTGELFFGEGSRLTVL.

The chain employs TRBV19 and TRBJ1-5, with TRBD1 identical over 9 bases. This CDR3 is built from 14 residues. From germline, CDR1 is LNHDA and CDR2 SQIVND (reference sequence). J lost 4 bases, V lost 3 bases, and 1 base had no gene match. CDR3 nucleotide sequence: TGTGCCAGTAGTATTGACAGGGGGAATCAGCCCCAGCATTTT. It specifies CASSIDRGNQPQHF.

The rearrangement links TRBV5-4 to TRBJ2-7, with D perhaps TRBD1 (6 bases). V shed 3 bases and J shed 1 base, with 14 bases lying between them. This CDR3 region has 15 residues. Germline lookup yields CDR1 SGHNT and CDR2 YYREEE (reference sequence). The CDR3 loop reads CASSWQGKQSYEQYF. The CDR3 DNA is TGTGCCAGCAGCTGGCAGGGGAAACAATCCTACGAGCAGTACTTC.

V gene TRBV12-5 combines with J gene TRBJ2-1; no clear D. Trimming took off 6 bases at V and 7 bases at J, with 13 bases between the two ends. In germline, CDR1 is LGHNT, CDR2 FRNRAP. The CDR3 is 13 residues long. The DNA of the CDR3 is TGTGCTAGTGGCCCGACAAATCGGAATGAGCAGTTCTTC. The encoded protein is CASGPTNRNEQFF. Full variable domain (rest looked up from reference TRBV12-5 and TRBJ2-1): DARVTQTPRHKVTEMGQEVTMRCQPILGHNTVFWYRQTMMQGLELLAYFRNRAPLDDSGMPKDRFSAEMPDATLATLKIQPSEPRDSAVYFCASGPTNRNEQFFGPGTRLTVL.

CDR3 protein: CASSADAQTGGRGYGYTF. The DNA of the CDR3 is TGTGCCAGCAGCGCCGATGCCCAGACAGGGGGTAGGGGCTATGGCTACACCTTC. V gene TRBV9 combines with J gene TRBJ1-2, with TRBD1 matching over 9 bases. The CDR3 runs to 18 residues. The V gene end was trimmed by 3 bases and the J gene end by 4 bases; junction bases not matched to a gene: 16. The germline gives CDR1 SGDLS, CDR2 YYNGEE.

A single count supports this clone. The chain combines TRBV7-2 with TRBJ2-1; maybe TRBD2 (7 bases). The CDR3 loop spans 16 amino acids. Germline V CDR1 and CDR2: SGHTA, FQGNSA. Trimming pared 1 base from V and 3 bases from J, leaving 13 bases between. This CDR3 is CASSLVGGASYNEQFF. CDR3 DNA: TGTGCCAGCAGCTTAGTTGGGGGGGCTAGCTACAATGAGCAGTTCTTC.

The chain uses TRBV11-1 and TRBJ1-1; D is possibly TRBD1 (5 bases). CDR1 SGHAT and CDR2 FQDESV come from the germline V gene (reference sequence). V was trimmed by 5 bases and J by 6 bases, leaving 10 bases between them. This CDR3 has 12 amino acids. CDR3 sequence: CASSLWGSEAFF. The CDR3 DNA is TGTGCCAGCAGCCTTTGGGGCTCTGAAGCTTTCTTT. The full variable domain, its missing parts supplied by reference TRBV11-1 and TRBJ1-1, is EAEVAQSPRYKITEKSQAVAFWCDPISGHATLYWYRQILGQGPELLVQFQDESVVDDSQLPKDRFSAERLKGVDSTLKIQPAELGDSAMYLCASSLWGSEAFFGQGTRLTVV.

The chain recombines TRBV4-1 with TRBJ1-2; maybe TRBD1 (6 bases). Trimming stripped 4 bases from V and 8 bases from J, with 20 bases between. The CDR3 is made up of 15 amino acids. From germline, CDR1 is MGHRA and CDR2 YSYEKL. The CDR3 region is CASSPQGGGAGGYTF. The CDR3 nucleotides read TGCGCCAGCAGCCCCCAAGGGGGGGGCGCGGGGGGCTACACCTTC.

The V and J genes are TRBV2 and TRBJ2-7; the D gene is possibly TRBD2 (5 bases). CDR3 size: 16 residues. The V gene's germline CDR1 is SNHLY and CDR2 FYNNEI. Trimming pared 2 bases from V and 2 bases from J, leaving 16 bases between. The CDR3 bases are TGTGCCAGCAGTGAAACTTACAGCGGAATAGCCTACGAGCAGTACTTC. As protein: CASSETYSGIAYEQYF.

This rearrangement joins TRBV5-1 to TRBJ2-1, with TRBD2 matching 11 bases. The CDR3 has 16 amino acids. Per the germline V gene, CDR1 is SGHRS and CDR2 is YFSETQ. The V and J ends lost 7 bases and 0 bases, in that order; junction bases with no gene match: 6. The CDR3 is CASLAGGHSSYNEQFF. The CDR3 DNA is TGCGCCAGCCTAGCGGGGGGCCACAGCTCCTACAATGAGCAGTTCTTC.

The chain uses TRBV5-1 and TRBJ2-3; no firm D call. The length of the CDR3 is 14 residues. V shed 4 bases and J shed 0 bases, with 9 bases lying between them. Germline V gene sequence: CDR1 SGHRS, CDR2 YFSETQ. CDR3 loop: CASSLTTSTDTQYF. The CDR3 bases are TGCGCCAGCAGCCTTACGACAAGCACAGATACGCAGTATTTT.

A few counts support this clone. This rearrangement joins TRBV5-5 to TRBJ1-5; tentative D call: TRBD1 (5 bases). The CDR3 sequence is 16 residues long. With 0 bases removed from V and 2 bases from J, the gap between germline ends came to 12 bases. The germline CDR1 and CDR2 sequences are SGHKS and YYEKEE (reference sequence). Written as DNA, the CDR3 is TGTGCCAGCAGCTTGGTCGCAGGGCTTGGCAATCAGCCCCAGCATTTT. Translated, it gives CASSLVAGLGNQPQHF.

The rearrangement uses TRBV6-5 and TRBJ1-3; 7 bases match TRBD1. The CDR3 runs 14 residues. The germline CDR1 and CDR2 sequences are MNHEY and SVGAGI. With V trimmed by 5 bases and J by 3 bases, 4 bases remained unmatched. The CDR3 DNA sequence: TGTGCCAGCAGTCAGGGGGGAAATGGAAACACCATATATTTT. Translating gives CASSQGGNGNTIYF.

This clone appeared a few times. CDR3: CASSPEDRSNTEAFF. CDR3 nucleotides: TGTGCCAGCAGTCCTGAGGACAGGTCGAACACTGAAGCTTTCTTT. The gene calls are TRBV27 and TRBJ1-1; TRBD1 agrees at 7 bases. The V gene's germline CDR1 is MNHEY and CDR2 SMNVEV (reference sequence). The CDR3 runs to 15 residues. The ends lost 5 bases at V and 1 base at J; junction bases unmatched: 7.